Below, 8 T cell receptor beta chains from the same sample are listed, as sequenced in a study of cytomegalovirus exposure and HLA in healthy donors. Data came from immunoSEQ multiplex PCR; TCRdb stores just in-frame clones and leaves some out. The data contain about 250,000 clones, roughly 87% of them singletons. Sequencing was performed on PBMCs. These receptor sequences come from a man younger than 35 in good health and CMV-seropositive.

The chain couples TRBV6-1 to TRBJ2-7; 9 bases line up with TRBD1. Germline V gene sequence: CDR1 MNHNS, CDR2 SASEGT. V trimming: 0 bases; J trimming: 2 bases; junction bases outside the gene matches: 5. This CDR3 contains 16 residues. The CDR3 loop is CASSEAGTGNPYEQYF. The CDR3 DNA is TGTGCCAGCAGTGAAGCGGGGACAGGGAACCCCTACGAGCAGTACTTC.

The chain uses TRBV9 and TRBJ2-3, with a possible D match to TRBD1 (7 bases). CDR3 length: 15 residues. Germline V gene data show CDR1 as SGDLS and CDR2 as YYNGEE. With 0 bases removed from V and 3 bases from J, the gap between germline ends came to 11 bases. CDR3 DNA sequence: TGTGCCAGCAGCGTAGAACAGGGGAGGACAGATACGCAGTATTTT. Its translation: CASSVEQGRTDTQYF. Combining the CDR3 with reference TRBV9 and TRBJ2-3 gives the whole variable domain DSGVTQTPKHLITATGQRVTLRCSPRSGDLSVYWYQQSLDQGLQFLIQYYNGEERAKGNILERFSAQQFPDLHSELNLSSLELGDSALYFCASSVEQGRTDTQYFGPGTRLTVL.

The chain combines TRBV6-5 with TRBJ2-7; D unclear. V was cut by 4 bases and J by 3 bases, with 16 bases left in between. This CDR3 comprises 15 residues. Germline V gene lookup returns CDR1 MNHEY and CDR2 SVGAGI. The CDR3 nucleotides read TGTGCCAGCAGTTTTGGGTACCAGAACTTCTACGAGCAGTACTTC. As protein: CASSFGYQNFYEQYF.

This clone was counted a single time. CDR3 protein: CATSMAWTGTYEQYF. As DNA, the CDR3 is TGTGCCACCAGCATGGCATGGACAGGGACCTACGAGCAGTACTTC. V and J are TRBV15 and TRBJ2-7, with 8 bases identical to TRBD1. This CDR3 comprises 15 residues. With 4 bases clipped from V and 2 bases from J, the junction kept 7 bases outside the gene matches. The germline V gene has CDR1 LNHNV and CDR2 YYDKDF (reference sequence).

The gene calls are TRBV28 and TRBJ2-2; 9 nucleotides align to TRBD1. The germline CDR1 and CDR2 sequences are MDHEN and SYDVKM. The CDR3 contains 15 residues. V lost 7 bases and J lost 9; bases outside the gene matches: 12. The CDR3: CASTRDRVVVRELFF. CDR3 DNA sequence: TGTGCCAGCACCCGGGACAGGGTAGTAGTGCGGGAGCTGTTTTTT.

This chain connects TRBV14 to TRBJ2-3, with no clear D. The V and J ends lost 4 bases and 2 bases respectively, with 4 bases between them. CDR1 and CDR2 (germline): SGHDN, FVKESK. The CDR3 length is 12 residues. The CDR3 nucleotides read TGTGCCAGCAGCCCCTTCACAGATACGCAGTATTTT. Translating it yields CASSPFTDTQYF.

V is TRBV30 and J is TRBJ1-2; D might be TRBD1 (5 bases). This CDR3 is built from 13 residues. Germline V lookup: CDR1 GTSNPN, CDR2 SVGIG (reference sequence). Trimming cost V 1 base and J 7 bases, with 13 bases left between them. The CDR3 nucleotides are TGTGCCTGGAGTGAGGGCAGGGTCAGTGGCTACACCTTC. The encoded protein is CAWSEGRVSGYTF.

This clone has a single count. The CDR3 nucleotides are TGTGCCAGCAGCTTAGGTTGGAGCTCTGGGGCCAACGTCCTGACTTTC. As protein: CASSLGWSSGANVLTF. The chain has TRBV11-2 and TRBJ2-6; D is uncertain. This CDR3 contains 16 residues. Per the germline V gene, CDR1 is SGHAT and CDR2 is FQNNGV. V lost 1 base, J lost 0 bases, and 7 bases lay in between.